This is a list of T cell receptor beta chains from one sample in a study of response to subunit inactivated influenza vaccine. TCRdb fed the RT-PCR reads into MiXCR, producing one record per CDR3 protein. The data contain more than 450,000 distinct CDR3 sequences, about 11% of them singletons. The same data also went into a second study, on T cells expressing NK-cell markers.

Sequencing used PBMCs from blood, obtained on the day of vaccination. These receptors were obtained from a man over 45 who received an inactivated influenza vaccine. Each CDR3 is given with its conserved first and last residue. The D gene is left open where the match is weak. Size is omitted from some rows. Given values are once, few, many or a class for expanded clones.

V gene	J gene	D gene	clone size	CDR3 DNA	CDR3 protein
TRBV29-1	TRBJ2-7	NA	NA	TGCAGCGTTGAACTGGCCAGTACCTACGAGCAGTACTTC	CSVELASTYEQYF
TRBV20-1	TRBJ2-7	NA	NA	TGCAGTGCTAGACCTGCCGGGCGCGAGCAGTACTTC	CSARPAGREQYF
TRBV12-3/TRBV12-4	TRBJ2-5	TRBD2	NA	TGTGCCAGCAGTCCCCGGACTAGCCCCCGGTTAGAGACCCAGTACTTC	CASSPRTSPRLETQYF
TRBV28	TRBJ2-3	NA	NA	TGTGCCAGCAGTTTTCGAGACAGAAGGAGAGATACGCAGTATTTT	CASSFRDRRRDTQYF
TRBV7-3	TRBJ2-3	TRBD1	NA	TGTGCCAGCAGCTTAACCGGGACAGGGGGCGCAAATACGCAGTATTTT	CASSLTGTGGANTQYF
TRBV7-8	TRBJ2-2	NA	few	TGTGCCAGCAGCACGCCCTCCGGGACACCGAACACCGGGGAGCTGTTTTTT	CASSTPSGTPNTGELFF
TRBV29-1	TRBJ2-1	TRBD1	NA	TGCAGCGTTGAATTAGGACAGGGACCCAATGAGCAGTTCTTC	CSVELGQGPNEQFF
TRBV4-2	TRBJ2-3	NA	few	TGTGCCAGCAGCCAAGATGGAGCCTACAGTCCAGATACGCAGTATTTT	CASSQDGAYSPDTQYF
TRBV5-1	TRBJ2-5	NA	NA	TGCGCCAGCAGCTTGTATCCCGGGGGCGAGACCCAGTACTTC	CASSLYPGGETQYF
TRBV6-2/TRBV6-3	TRBJ2-7	NA	NA	TGTGCCAGCAGTTACGTGGGAGTCGGCGAGCAGTACTTC	CASSYVGVGEQYF
TRBV6-5	TRBJ2-3	NA	few	TGTGCCAGCAGTACTCACCAGGGTGGGAGCACAGATACGCAGTATTTT	CASSTHQGGSTDTQYF